This T cell receptor (beta chain) comes out of a study of shared clonotypes between healthy human individuals. Overall study: Ranging from 18 to 49 in age, donors were a couple of women and a few men. Plates per donor: three CD4 naive, three CD4 memory, two CD8 naive, one CD8 memory.

The CDR3 is 16 residues long. CDR1 and CDR2 (germline): SGDLS, YYNGEE. The J segment lost 2 bases and the V segment lost 6 bases, leaving 11 bases of the junction unmatched. The naive CD8 fraction comprised CD45RO-negative cells positively selected for CCR7 and excluded terminally differentiated effector memory CD45RA+ cells. Profiled with immunoSEQ multiplex PCR; TCRdb holds only in-frame clones, not every one. The repertoire includes approximately 810,000 clones, 80% to 95% of them detected once, and 20% to 30% sits in the top ten. The sample was naive CD8+ T cells sorted from blood. This TCR came from a man aged 25-45 years in good health. The rearrangement uses TRBV9 and TRBJ2-3; 8 positions match TRBD1. For the CDR3, the DNA is TGTGCCAGCAACAATCCCGGGACAGGTGACACAGATACGCAGTATTTT. Residues: CASNNPGTGDTDTQYF.